The 20 T cell receptor beta chains in this list originate from one sample, sequenced in a study of blood T cell repertoires in COVID-19 (dated by TCRdb to about 2020). Receptor amplification or capture employed the immunoSEQ multiplex PCR assay. Sourced from immuneACCESS, this table was stored by TCRdb with only in-frame sequences that have V and J called. A share of the clones is absent; for the studies checked, an unresolved V gene accounts for under half, and the remainder has no known explanation. This sample has under 300,000 clones in its table, and 65% to 90% of those were observed once. The top ten constitute less than 15% of the sample. The sequenced sample was peripheral blood. The receptors stem from a woman in her seventies with COVID-19, enrolled during active disease.

The chain recombines TRBV28 with TRBJ1-6; 7 positions agree with TRBD1. The germline CDR1 and CDR2 sequences are MDHEN and SYDVKM. The trim removed 5 bases at V and 8 bases at J, leaving 9 bases unmatched. This CDR3 comprises 15 residues. DNA for the CDR3: TGTGCCAGCAGTCCGTCGGCCAGGGGGGATTCACCCCTCCACTTT. Amino acids: CASSPSARGDSPLHF.

The chain has TRBV7-2 and TRBJ2-7; D gene unclear. The CDR3 has 15 residues. Looked up from germline, CDR1 is SGHTA and CDR2 is FQGNSA. The V end lost 4 bases, the J end lost 0 bases, and 13 bases lay between the germline ends. Written as DNA, the CDR3 is TGTGCCAGCAGCTCCCCCTGGGCCTACTCCTACGAGCAGTACTTC. Translated, it gives CASSSPWAYSYEQYF.

The chain links TRBV7-8 to TRBJ2-3; D is possibly TRBD2 (5 bases). V gave up 5 bases and J gave up 6 bases, with 15 bases separating them. CDR3 size: 14 residues. Germline values: CDR1 SGHVS, CDR2 FQNEAQ. In DNA, the CDR3 is TGTGCCAGCAGCCCCCGACTACAGCAGGATACGCAGTATTTT. It yields the protein CASSPRLQQDTQYF.

This clone has only a few counts. The chain couples TRBV3-1 (or the pseudogene TRBV3-2) to TRBJ2-7; TRBD1 agrees at 10 bases. The trim removed 0 bases at V and 6 bases at J, leaving 5 bases unmatched. The CDR3 totals 15 residues. Germline CDR1 reads LGHDT; CDR2 reads YNNKEL (reference sequence). The CDR3 nucleotides are TGTGCCAGCAGCCAAGACGGGACAGGGGCATCCGAGCAGTACTTC. Protein sequence: CASSQDGTGASEQYF.

The rearrangement uses TRBV7-2 and TRBJ1-3; D is unclear. Germline CDR1 is SGHTA and CDR2 is FQGNSA. The CDR3 sequence is 15 residues long. The V end lost 5 bases, the J end lost 0 bases, and 11 bases lay between the germline ends. The CDR3 DNA is TGTGCCAGCAGCCCGCTCGCCAGCTCTGGAAACACCATATATTTT. Translated: CASSPLASSGNTIYF.

The sample holds a few counts of this clone. J is TRBJ2-2 and V is TRBV5-1; D possibly corresponds to TRBD2 (6 bases). The length of the CDR3 is 16 residues. Trimming took 0 bases from V and 7 from J, leaving 16 bases between them. Germline V CDR1 and CDR2: SGHRS, YFSETQ. CDR3 coding DNA: TGCGCCAGCAGCTTGGCCCAGGCTAGCGCGGGCGGGGAGCTGTTTTTT. Encoded protein: CASSLAQASAGGELFF.

This clone was detected a few times. CDR3 nucleotides: TGTGCCAGCAGCGTAGGTCTAGCGGGGGGACTAACGCAGTATTTT. Translated: CASSVGLAGGLTQYF. The genes are TRBV9 and TRBJ2-3; 11 bases align to TRBD2. Germline loops: CDR1 SGDLS, CDR2 YYNGEE. The length of the CDR3 is 15 residues. V lost 0 bases, J lost 9 bases, and 6 bases stayed unmatched. The full variable domain, with the rest looked up from reference TRBV9 and TRBJ2-3, is DSGVTQTPKHLITATGQRVTLRCSPRSGDLSVYWYQQSLDQGLQFLIQYYNGEERAKGNILERFSAQQFPDLHSELNLSSLELGDSALYFCASSVGLAGGLTQYFGPGTRLTVL.

This clone was seen only once. This rearrangement joins TRBV6-5 to TRBJ1-5, with TRBD1 matching over 7 bases. The V and J ends lost 6 bases and 5 bases, in that order; junction bases with no gene match: 10. CDR1 and CDR2 (germline): MNHEY, SVGAGI. CDR3 length equals 15 residues. The CDR3 nucleotides read TGTGCCAGCAGCCGGGGACAGTCCGGGGATCAGCCCCAGCATTTT. This codes for CASSRGQSGDQPQHF.

There are a few counts of this clone. The chain uses TRBV4-2 and TRBJ1-5; the D gene is possibly TRBD1 (5 bases). V was pared by 3 bases and J by 0 bases, with 9 bases between. The germline gives CDR1 LGHNA, CDR2 YNFKEQ. The CDR3 spans 15 residues. The CDR3 nucleotides are TGTGCCAGCAGCCATGACAGTTATAGCAATCAGCCCCAGCATTTT. As protein: CASSHDSYSNQPQHF.

The chain couples TRBV5-1 to TRBJ1-2; D may be TRBD1 (5 bases). Trimming stripped 6 bases from V and 8 bases from J, with 14 bases between. The CDR3 totals 12 residues. CDR1 and CDR2 from the germline V gene are SGHRS and YFSETQ. CDR3 protein: CASTGGAPGYTF. The CDR3 region has the DNA TGCGCCAGCACCGGTGGGGCACCCGGCTACACCTTC.

The count of this clone is one. V and J are TRBV14 and TRBJ1-2; TRBD1 is a possible D gene (6 bases). This CDR3 is built from 12 residues. V lost 4 bases, J lost 5 bases, and 8 bases lay in between. Germline loops: CDR1 SGHDN, CDR2 FVKESK. CDR3 residues: CASSPQGYGYTF. DNA of the CDR3: TGTGCCAGCAGCCCACAGGGTTATGGCTACACCTTC.

CDR3 nucleotide sequence: TGTGCCAGCAGTTTACCAATCCTGAGCTCTGGAAACACCATATATTTT. This gives the protein CASSLPILSSGNTIYF. The chain joins TRBV28 to TRBJ1-3; no definite D call. V gave up 2 bases and J gave up 0 bases, with 11 bases separating them. The CDR3 loop spans 16 amino acids. Germline CDR1 MDHEN, CDR2 SYDVKM.

V is TRBV7-2 and J is TRBJ1-5; 10 bases align to TRBD1. The V and J ends lost 3 bases and 1 base, in that order; junction bases with no gene match: 0. CDR3 length equals 15 residues. Germline CDR1 is SGHTA and CDR2 is FQGNSA. The CDR3 loop reads CASSLGQGSNQPQHF. Written as DNA, the CDR3 is TGTGCCAGCAGCTTGGGACAGGGGAGCAATCAGCCCCAGCATTTT.

The chain couples TRBV2 to TRBJ1-4; D gene uncertain. Germline V gene data show CDR1 as SNHLY and CDR2 as FYNNEI. This CDR3 contains 15 residues. V gave up 6 bases and J gave up 0 bases, with 11 bases separating them. The DNA for the CDR3 is TGTGCCAGCAGGGCAACGGGTGCAACTAATGAAAAACTGTTTTTT. It is translated as CASRATGATNEKLFF.

The rearrangement joins TRBV10-3 to TRBJ2-3; 8 nucleotides agree with TRBD1. The CDR3 loop spans 14 amino acids. Germline CDR1 reads ENHRY; CDR2 reads SYGVKD. J was trimmed by 2 bases and V by 11 bases; bases with no gene match: 9. The chain's CDR3 is CAVKPGQDTDTQYF. The CDR3 nucleotides are TGTGCCGTCAAACCGGGACAGGACACAGATACGCAGTATTTT.

V gene TRBV19 combines with J gene TRBJ1-5; 8 positions agree with TRBD1. The J segment lost 4 bases and the V segment lost 11 bases, leaving 10 bases of the junction unmatched. There are 14 residues in the CDR3. Germline assignment: CDR1 LNHDA and CDR2 SQIVND (reference sequence). CDR3 sequence: CASDRGGPNQPQHF. Written as DNA, the CDR3 is TGTGCCTCCGACAGGGGAGGGCCAAATCAGCCCCAGCATTTT.

This chain links TRBV5-4 with TRBJ2-7; 9 positions agree with TRBD1. The CDR3 length is 13 residues. J was trimmed by 6 bases and V by 3 bases; bases with no gene match: 4. Germline V gives CDR1 SGHNT, CDR2 YYREEE (reference sequence). The CDR3 DNA reads as TGTGCCAGCAGCTGGGGACAGGGAGGCGAGCAGTACTTC. Translating gives CASSWGQGGEQYF.

The chain carries TRBV7-8 and TRBJ1-5, with D unclear. Trimming removed 5 bases from V and 8 bases from J, with 16 bases in between. CDR3 length: 14 amino acids. Germline values: CDR1 SGHVS, CDR2 FQNEAQ. The CDR3 is CASSPYIGQEPQHF. The CDR3 DNA sequence: TGTGCCAGCAGCCCCTACATTGGGCAGGAGCCCCAGCATTTT.

Notes on this clone: Additional DNA sequences in this sample encode the identical CDR3. The chain has TRBV15 and TRBJ2-2; TRBD1 might be the D (5 bases). The V end was cut by 3 bases, the J end by 1 base, with 6 bases between. CDR1 and CDR2 from the germline V gene are LNHNV and YYDKDF (reference sequence). There are 14 residues in the CDR3. CDR3: CATSRGQNTGELFF. In DNA form, the CDR3 reads TGTGCCACCAGCAGGGGGCAGAACACCGGGGAGCTGTTTTTT.

The CDR3 is CASSLTLRDRGEQYF. CDR3 nucleotide sequence: TGTGCCAGTAGTCTTACCCTCCGGGACAGGGGCGAGCAGTACTTC. This sequence joins TRBV19 and TRBJ2-7, with 10 bases aligning to TRBD1. This CDR3 region has 15 residues. Germline assignment: CDR1 LNHDA and CDR2 SQIVND (reference sequence). The V and J ends lost 5 bases and 6 bases, in that order; junction bases with no gene match: 10.